In its sample, the clone carrying this TCR beta chain was seen once. The data belong to a study of type 1 and type 2 diabetes patients. Overall study: Donors were type 1 diabetes, type 2 diabetes, or nondiabetic controls.

Amplification started from genomic DNA. Multiplex PCR with 30 forward and 13 reverse primers amplified the TCR beta CDR3. In TCRdb, the multiplex PCR reads were re-called with MiXCR into one record per CDR3 protein. The sample has more than 250,000 distinct CDR3 sequences, around 47% seen once; the top ten hold approximately 15%. The germline V gene has CDR1 LNHDA and CDR2 SQIVND (reference sequence). Trimming took off 5 bases at V and 4 bases at J, with 20 bases between the two ends. This CDR3 is 16 amino acids long. Each diabetic donor fulfilled classification criteria for either type 1 or type 2. This receptor was obtained from a man between 18 and 29 years old with type 2 diabetes. This rearrangement joins TRBV19 to TRBJ2-5; D is unresolved. Source material: peripheral blood mononuclear cells (PBMCs). The CDR3 is CASSVSRASRVETQYF. The CDR3 DNA is TGTGCCAGTAGTGTTTCCCGCGCCAGTAGGGTAGAGACCCAGTACTTC.